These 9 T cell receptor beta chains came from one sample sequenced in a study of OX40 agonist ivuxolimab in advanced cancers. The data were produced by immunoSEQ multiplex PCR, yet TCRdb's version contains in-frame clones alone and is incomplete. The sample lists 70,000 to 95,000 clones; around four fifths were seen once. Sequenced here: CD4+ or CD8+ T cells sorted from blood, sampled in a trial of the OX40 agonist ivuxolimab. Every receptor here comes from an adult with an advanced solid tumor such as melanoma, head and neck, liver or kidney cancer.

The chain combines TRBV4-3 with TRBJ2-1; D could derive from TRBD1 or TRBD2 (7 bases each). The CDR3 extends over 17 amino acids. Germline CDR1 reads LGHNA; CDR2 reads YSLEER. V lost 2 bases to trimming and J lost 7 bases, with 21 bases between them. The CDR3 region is CASSQTLAAQGGNEQFF. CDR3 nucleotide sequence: TGCGCCAGCAGCCAAACTTTAGCGGCCCAGGGGGGGAATGAGCAGTTCTTC.

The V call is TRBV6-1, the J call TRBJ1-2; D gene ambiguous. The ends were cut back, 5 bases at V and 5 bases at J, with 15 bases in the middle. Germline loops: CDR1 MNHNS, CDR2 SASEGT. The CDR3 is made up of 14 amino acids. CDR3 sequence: CASSTSAPPYGYTF. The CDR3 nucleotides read TGTGCCAGCAGTACTTCAGCCCCTCCTTATGGCTACACCTTC.

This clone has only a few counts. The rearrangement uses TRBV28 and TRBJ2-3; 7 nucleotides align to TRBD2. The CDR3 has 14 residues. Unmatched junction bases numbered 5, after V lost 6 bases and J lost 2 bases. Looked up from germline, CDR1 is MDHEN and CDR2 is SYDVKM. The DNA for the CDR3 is TGTGCCAGCAGCCGCCTAGCGGCCACAGATACGCAGTATTTT. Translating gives CASSRLAATDTQYF.

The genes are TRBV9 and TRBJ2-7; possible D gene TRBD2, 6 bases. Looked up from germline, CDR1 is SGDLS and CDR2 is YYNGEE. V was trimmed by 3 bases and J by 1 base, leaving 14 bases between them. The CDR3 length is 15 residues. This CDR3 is CASSARDWDSYEQYF. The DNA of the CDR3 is TGTGCCAGCAGCGCCCGGGACTGGGATTCCTACGAGCAGTACTTC.

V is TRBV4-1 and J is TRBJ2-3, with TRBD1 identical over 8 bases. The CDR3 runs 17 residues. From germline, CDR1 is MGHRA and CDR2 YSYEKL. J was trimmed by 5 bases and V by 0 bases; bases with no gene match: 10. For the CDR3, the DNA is TGCGCCAGCAGCCAAGATCCGGGCAGGGGGCTGGGAGATACGCAGTATTTT. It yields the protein CASSQDPGRGLGDTQYF.

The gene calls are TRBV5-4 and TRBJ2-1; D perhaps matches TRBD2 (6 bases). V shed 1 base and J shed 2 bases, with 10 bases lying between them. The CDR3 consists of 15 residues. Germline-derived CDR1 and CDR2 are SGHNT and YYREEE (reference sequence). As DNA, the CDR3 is TGTGCCAGCAGCTTGAATAGCGGAACCTACAATGAGCAGTTCTTC. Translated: CASSLNSGTYNEQFF.

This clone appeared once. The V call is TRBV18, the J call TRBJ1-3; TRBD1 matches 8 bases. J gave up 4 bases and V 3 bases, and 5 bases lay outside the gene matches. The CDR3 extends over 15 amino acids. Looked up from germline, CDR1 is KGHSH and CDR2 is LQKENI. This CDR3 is CASSPGTGGGNTIYF. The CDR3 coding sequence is TGTGCCAGCTCACCCGGGACAGGTGGAGGAAACACCATATATTTT.

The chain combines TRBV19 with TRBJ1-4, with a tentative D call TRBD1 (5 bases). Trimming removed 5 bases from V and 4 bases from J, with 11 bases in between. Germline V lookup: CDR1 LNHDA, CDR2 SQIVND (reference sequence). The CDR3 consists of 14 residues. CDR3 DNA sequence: TGTGCCAGTAGTGTCAGGGCGGATAATGAAAAACTGTTTTTT. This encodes CASSVRADNEKLFF.

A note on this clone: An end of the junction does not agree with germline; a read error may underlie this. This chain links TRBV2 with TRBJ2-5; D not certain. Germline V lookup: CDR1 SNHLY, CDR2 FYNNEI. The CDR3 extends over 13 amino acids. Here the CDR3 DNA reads TGTGCCAGCAGGGAAGAGCTCGTGGGGACCCAGTACTTC. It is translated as CASREELVGTQYF. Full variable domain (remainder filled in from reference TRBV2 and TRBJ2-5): EPEVTQTPSHQVTQMGQEVILRCVPISNHLYFYWYRQILGQKVEFLVSFYNNEISEKSEIFDDQFSVERPDGSNFTLKIRSTKLEDSAMYFCASREELVGTQYFGPGTRLLVL.